The rows below give T cell receptor beta chains drawn from one sample of a study of shared clonotypes between healthy human individuals. TCRdb's copy holds only in-frame clones and misses some; the assay was immunoSEQ multiplex PCR. The repertoire holds 1.6 million or so clones, with approximately 98.5% as singletons. The sample comprised naive CD4+ T cells sorted from blood. Every receptor here comes from a man between 25 and 39 years old in good health. The CDR3 runs from the conserved cysteine through the conserved F or W. Each record gives: V gene, D gene, J gene, CDR3 DNA, CDR3 protein. The D gene is left open where the match is weak.

>TRBV5-1|-|TRBJ2-6
TGCGCCAGCAGCTTGGCCCGCTCTGGGGCCAACGTCCTGACTTTC
CASSLARSGANVLTF
>TRBV2|-|TRBJ2-7
TGTGCCAGCAAGGGCGCGGCCTACGAGCAGTACTTC
CASKGAAYEQYF
>TRBV5-4|-|TRBJ2-7
TGTGCCAGCAGCAAGGAGACGGGATACGAGCAGTACTTC
CASSKETGYEQYF
>TRBV10-3|TRBD1|TRBJ1-1
TGTGCCACGGCCGGGACAGTGAACACTGAAGCTTTCTTT
CATAGTVNTEAFF
>TRBV7-2|-|TRBJ1-1
TGTGCCAGCAGCTTAAAAGGGGGGCCTGAAGCTTTCTTT
CASSLKGGPEAFF
>TRBV7-2|TRBD2|TRBJ2-2
TGTGCCAGCAGCTATGTGGGGACTAGCGGGATGGGTAGCACCGGGGAGCTGTTTTTT
CASSYVGTSGMGSTGELFF
>TRBV5-4|-|TRBJ2-7
TGTGCCAGCAGCTTGGCCGGGACCGCCTTATCTGGGGAGCAGTACTTC
CASSLAGTALSGEQYF
>TRBV5-5|-|TRBJ2-5
TGTGCCAGCAGCGTCCTAGGAGAGACCCAGTACTTC
CASSVLGETQYF
>TRBV7-9|TRBD2|TRBJ2-3
TGTGCCAGCAGCCCGAGGGCTAGCGGGATTACAGATACGCAGTATTTT
CASSPRASGITDTQYF
>TRBV20-1|-|TRBJ2-5
TGCAGTGGGCTAAAACAAGAGACCCAGTACTTC
CSGLKQETQYF
>TRBV19|-|TRBJ1-1
TGTGCCAGTAGTGAAAATTTGAACACTGAAGCTTTCTTT
CASSENLNTEAFF
>TRBV5-1|TRBD2|TRBJ2-1
TGCGCCAGCAGCTTGGGCCGACTAGCGGGAGTGGTTGAGCAGTTCTTC
CASSLGRLAGVVEQFF
>TRBV10-2|-|TRBJ1-2
TGCGCCAGCAGTGAGGGGAGGGGGGCCCCTGGCTACACCTTC
CASSEGRGAPGYTF
>TRBV11-2|TRBD2|TRBJ2-5
TGTGCCAGCAGCTTAGATTACATACAGACTAGCGGAGAAGAGACCCAGTACTTC
CASSLDYIQTSGEETQYF
>TRBV7-2|TRBD1|TRBJ1-3
TGTGCCAGCAGCCTTAGGACAGGGGTAGGGGGAAACACCATATATTTT
CASSLRTGVGGNTIYF
>TRBV28|TRBD1|TRBJ1-1
TGTGCCAGCAGTTCCTTGACAGGGGCAGAAACTGAAGCTTTCTTT
CASSSLTGAETEAFF
>TRBV9|-|TRBJ2-1
TGTGCCAGCAGCGTAGCTTCCAGGGGCAATGAGCAGTTCTTC
CASSVASRGNEQFF
>TRBV5-1|-|TRBJ2-6
TGCGCCAGCAGCGAGCGCTCTGGGGCCAACGTCCTGACTTTC
CASSERSGANVLTF
>TRBV15|TRBD1|TRBJ2-5
TGTGCCACCAGCAAGGACAGGGGGTTAGAGACCCAGTACTTC
CATSKDRGLETQYF
>TRBV7-2|-|TRBJ2-2
TGTGCCAGCAGCCCCTCGCGGTACACCGGGGAGCTGTTTTTT
CASSPSRYTGELFF
>TRBV28|-|TRBJ2-6
TGTGCCAGCGGCGATACCTCTGGGGCCAACGTCCTGACTTTC
CASGDTSGANVLTF
>TRBV7-2|-|TRBJ1-5
TGTGCCAGCAGCTTCCAAGCGGGACCCCAGCATTTT
CASSFQAGPQHF
>TRBV6-1|-|TRBJ2-6
TGTGCCAGCACCACTCGCTCTGGGGCCAACGTCCTGACTTTC
CASTTRSGANVLTF
>TRBV18|TRBD2|TRBJ2-1
TGTGCCAGCTCACGGGGACTAGCGGATTACAATGAGCAGTTCTTC
CASSRGLADYNEQFF
>TRBV18|-|TRBJ2-1
TGTGCCAGCTCACCAAAAGCCCCGAGCTCCTACAATGAGCAGTTCTTC
CASSPKAPSSYNEQFF
>TRBV2|TRBD1|TRBJ2-3
TGTGCCAGCAGAACCGGGACAGCGATCTCCACAGATACGCAGTATTTT
CASRTGTAISTDTQYF
>TRBV9|TRBD2|TRBJ2-3
TGTGCCAGCAGCGAGGGACTAGCGGGAGGGCTGGGCACAGATACGCAGTATTTT
CASSEGLAGGLGTDTQYF
>TRBV20-1|-|TRBJ2-7
TGCAGTGCTAGAGGAGGGGGAGAGCAGTACTTC
CSARGGGEQYF
>TRBV6-1|-|TRBJ1-2
TGTGCCAGCAGTGAAGTGGTCAGGGGATATGGCTACACCTTC
CASSEVVRGYGYTF
>TRBV28|-|TRBJ1-1
TGTGCCAGCCGGCCCCGCAGGGACGCTGAAGCTTTCTTT
CASRPRRDAEAFF
>TRBV2|-|TRBJ1-2
TGTGCCAGCAGTGAAGTCTTCTTCCCGTCTGGTGGCTACACCTTC
CASSEVFFPSGGYTF
>TRBV7-6|TRBD2|TRBJ2-3
TGTGCCAGCAGCTTAGGTACTAGCGGGAGGACAGATACGCAGTATTTT
CASSLGTSGRTDTQYF
>TRBV9|TRBD1|TRBJ1-1
TGTGCCAGCAGCGCGCGACAGGGGTTTGTCACTGAAGCTTTCTTT
CASSARQGFVTEAFF